The 3 T cell receptor beta chains presented below share a single source sample, sequenced in a study of blood T cell repertoires in COVID-19. Sequencing was performed with immunoSEQ multiplex PCR; in TCRdb, only in-frame clones are kept and a portion is missing. The sample holds some 240,000 clones, 85% to 90% seen once. The sample consisted of peripheral blood. The receptors were gathered from a woman aged 55 to 70 with COVID-19, enrolled during active disease.

The V gene is TRBV9, the J gene TRBJ1-1; D remains ambiguous. CDR1 and CDR2 from the germline V gene are SGDLS and YYNGEE. The CDR3 is 13 amino acids. Between the trimmed V and J ends, which lost 3 bases and 0 bases, there was a span of 6 bases. This CDR3 reads CASSALLNTEAFF. For the CDR3, the DNA is TGTGCCAGCAGCGCCCTGTTGAACACTGAAGCTTTCTTT. The full variable domain, its missing parts supplied by reference TRBV9 and TRBJ1-1, is DSGVTQTPKHLITATGQRVTLRCSPRSGDLSVYWYQQSLDQGLQFLIQYYNGEERAKGNILERFSAQQFPDLHSELNLSSLELGDSALYFCASSALLNTEAFFGQGTRLTVV.

The chain is built from TRBV25-1 and TRBJ1-1; the D is unclear. From germline, CDR1 is MGHDK and CDR2 SYGVNS. The germline V and J ends were trimmed by 2 bases and 4 bases, with 11 bases remaining between them. The CDR3 runs 14 residues. The CDR3 DNA reads TGTGCCAGCAGTGAACCGGGAGATTTCACTGAAGCTTTCTTT. It codes for CASSEPGDFTEAFF.

The chain's CDR3 is CASSQRGLLRTDTQYF. CDR3 DNA: TGCGCCAGCAGCCAAAGAGGACTTCTCCGCACAGATACGCAGTATTTT. This chain links TRBV4-1 with TRBJ2-3; perhaps TRBD2 as D (5 bases). This CDR3 region has 16 residues. Germline lookup yields CDR1 MGHRA and CDR2 YSYEKL. Trimming left V 2 bases short and J 1 base short, with 13 bases between.